A single sample gave rise to the 14 T cell receptor beta chains below, sequenced in a study of brain T cells in children with intractable seizures. Generated by immunoSEQ multiplex PCR, the TCRdb table keeps only in-frame clones and is missing some. The sample holds 70,000 to 90,000 clones, 90% to 95% seen once. Sequencing was performed on peripheral blood, taken at surgery. The receptors were sampled from a boy younger than two with tuberous sclerosis and intractable seizures.

The chain employs TRBV5-4 and TRBJ2-1; 8 bases fit TRBD2. Trimming at V came to 4 bases and at J to 7 bases, leaving 13 bases not matched to a gene. CDR1 and CDR2 from the germline V gene are SGHNT and YYREEE (reference sequence). This CDR3 is built from 16 residues. The CDR3 is CASSRAGGALWNEQFF. Written as DNA, the CDR3 is TGTGCCAGCAGCAGAGCCGGGGGGGCCCTTTGGAATGAGCAGTTCTTC. The entire variable domain, with the rest obtained from reference TRBV5-4 and TRBJ2-1, is as follows: ETGVTQSPTHLIKTRGQQVTLRCSSQSGHNTVSWYQQALGQGPQFIFQYYREEENGRGNFPPRFSGLQFPNYSSELNVNALELDDSALYLCASSRAGGALWNEQFFGPGTRLTVL.

The chain links TRBV6-5 to TRBJ2-7; D unresolved. The CDR3 has 12 amino acids. Trimming took 4 bases from V and 6 from J, leaving 10 bases between them. In germline, CDR1 is MNHEY, CDR2 SVGAGI. CDR3 amino acids: CASSLSVGEQYF. The CDR3 nucleotides read TGTGCCAGCAGTTTATCGGTGGGCGAGCAGTACTTC.

The V call is TRBV4-2, the J call TRBJ2-7; D remains ambiguous. V was pared by 0 bases and J by 0 bases, with 6 bases between. Germline V lookup: CDR1 LGHNA, CDR2 YNFKEQ. CDR3 length equals 14 residues. Written as DNA, the CDR3 is TGTGCCAGCAGCCAAGAAAGGGACTCCTACGAGCAGTACTTC. It translates to CASSQERDSYEQYF.

The chain carries TRBV11-1 and TRBJ2-7; no definite D call. V was shortened by 4 bases and J by 2 bases, with 9 bases between the two germline ends. The CDR3 length is 13 residues. Looked up from germline, CDR1 is SGHAT and CDR2 is FQDESV (reference sequence). The DNA for the CDR3 is TGTGCCAGCAGCTCAAAAGGGACCTACGAGCAGTACTTC. Its translation: CASSSKGTYEQYF.

The rearrangement links TRBV11-2 to TRBJ2-5, with unresolved D. Germline V gene lookup returns CDR1 SGHAT and CDR2 FQNNGV. Trimming cost V 1 base and J 2 bases, with 5 bases left between them. This CDR3 contains 13 residues. In DNA, the CDR3 is TGTGCCAGCAGCTTAGCACTTCAAGAGACCCAGTACTTC. This sequence encodes CASSLALQETQYF.

V gene TRBV30 combines with J gene TRBJ2-7; no clear D. The germline V and J ends were trimmed by 3 bases and 4 bases, with 16 bases remaining between them. Germline V gives CDR1 GTSNPN, CDR2 SVGIG (reference sequence). CDR3 length equals 14 residues. In nucleotides, the CDR3 is TGTGCCTGGAGGCCAGGCACATCAATTTACGAGCAGTACTTC. As protein: CAWRPGTSIYEQYF.

V gene TRBV2 combines with J gene TRBJ1-2; 9 bases line up with TRBD1. The V gene end was trimmed by 7 bases and the J gene end by 6 bases; junction bases not matched to a gene: 6. The germline gives CDR1 SNHLY, CDR2 FYNNEI. The CDR3 is 13 amino acids. The CDR3 loop is CASTGGQGNGYTF. CDR3 sequence (DNA): TGTGCCAGCACCGGGGGACAGGGTAATGGCTACACCTTC. Supplemented by reference TRBV2 and TRBJ1-2, the full variable domain reads EPEVTQTPSHQVTQMGQEVILRCVPISNHLYFYWYRQILGQKVEFLVSFYNNEISEKSEIFDDQFSVERPDGSNFTLKIRSTKLEDSAMYFCASTGGQGNGYTFGSGTRLTVV.

The chain links TRBV30 to TRBJ2-5, with D hard to call. Germline V CDR1 and CDR2: GTSNPN, SVGIG (reference sequence). V was clipped by 4 bases and J by 2 bases, with 11 bases between them. CDR3 length: 13 residues. The CDR3 bases are TGTGCCTGGAAGGTCGACGGACAAGAGACCCAGTACTTC. Protein product: CAWKVDGQETQYF.

J is TRBJ1-5 and V is TRBV10-3; D gene ambiguous. The CDR3 length is 15 residues. Trimming cost V 11 bases and J 4 bases, with 21 bases left between them. Germline V CDR1 and CDR2: ENHRY, SYGVKD. The CDR3 region is CAPQLGSSFNQPQHF. CDR3 coding DNA: TGTGCCCCCCAATTGGGAAGTTCGTTTAATCAGCCCCAGCATTTT.

On this clone itself: The same CDR3 is also encoded by other DNA sequences in this sample. The gene calls are TRBV5-1 and TRBJ1-1; D perhaps matches TRBD1 (5 bases). The CDR3 is made up of 13 amino acids. The germline V gene has CDR1 SGHRS and CDR2 YFSETQ. Trimming shortened V by 4 bases and J by 6 bases, and 13 bases separated the two germline ends. Here the CDR3 reads CASSLGTGAEAFF. The CDR3 DNA reads as TGCGCCAGCAGCCTGGGGACGGGGGCTGAAGCTTTCTTT.

J is TRBJ2-5 and V is TRBV24-1; 7 bases are shared with TRBD2. The V segment lost 0 bases and the J segment 5 bases; nucleotides outside the gene matches: 8. The CDR3 spans 16 residues. Per the germline V gene, CDR1 is KGHDR and CDR2 is SFDVKD. This chain's CDR3 is CATSDLEGGLDETQYF. DNA for the CDR3: TGTGCCACCAGTGATTTGGAGGGAGGGCTGGACGAGACCCAGTACTTC.

This clone was observed a few times. This rearrangement joins TRBV6-6 to TRBJ1-5; D gene uncertain. Looked up from germline, CDR1 is MNHNY and CDR2 is SVGAGI (reference sequence). The CDR3 is made up of 10 amino acids. The V and J ends lost 2 bases and 9 bases respectively, with 2 bases between them. Written as DNA, the CDR3 is TGTGCCAGCAGTTACGGGCCCCAGCATTTT. Translated: CASSYGPQHF.

The rearrangement links TRBV9 to TRBJ1-2; D uncertain. The germline V gene encodes CDR1 SGDLS and CDR2 YYNGEE. V lost 0 bases and J lost 3, with 9 bases in between. This CDR3 contains 14 residues. CDR3: CASSVAGRDYGYTF. CDR3 nucleotides: TGTGCCAGCAGCGTAGCTGGGAGGGACTATGGCTACACCTTC. The full variable domain, with the rest looked up from reference TRBV9 and TRBJ1-2, is DSGVTQTPKHLITATGQRVTLRCSPRSGDLSVYWYQQSLDQGLQFLIQYYNGEERAKGNILERFSAQQFPDLHSELNLSSLELGDSALYFCASSVAGRDYGYTFGSGTRLTVV.

The chain uses TRBV7-9 and TRBJ2-3; tentative D call: TRBD2 (5 bases). Germline loops: CDR1 SEHNR, CDR2 FQNEAQ (reference sequence). CDR3 length: 14 amino acids. V was cut by 5 bases and J by 5 bases, with 14 bases left in between. The CDR3 DNA reads TGTGCCAGCAGCCACCCGCAGACTAAAGATACGCAGTATTTT. The encoded protein is CASSHPQTKDTQYF. The full variable domain, with the rest looked up from reference TRBV7-9 and TRBJ2-3, is DTGVSQNPRHKITKRGQNVTFRCDPISEHNRLYWYRQTLGQGPEFLTYFQNEAQLEKSRLLSDRFSAERPKGSFSTLEIQRTEQGDSAMYLCASSHPQTKDTQYFGPGTRLTVL.